This T cell receptor beta chain was recovered during a study of regulatory and conventional T cells in RAG deficiency. Blood CD4+ CD25-high CD127-low regulatory T cells supplied the genomic DNA template. Points on this clone: The target antigen is unknown.

General study points: Omenn CD25-high CD127-low cells may be activated cells, not true Tregs. Patient subsets had shorter CDR3s; Omenn Treg-Tconv overlap exceeded 85%. Control T-cell subsets had markedly higher Shannon entropy and lower Simpson indices than RAG-deficient patients.

Data came from immunoSEQ multiplex PCR; TCRdb stores just in-frame clones and leaves some out. The sample holds some 28,000 clones; about 93% are singletons and the top ten take around 0.82%. Trimming took 4 bases from V and 3 from J, leaving 22 bases between them. The length of the CDR3 is 18 residues. CDR1 is SGHAT, CDR2 FQNNGV, per germline. Another study also made use of these data, one on regulatory T cells. That work adds: Amplification used 52 TRBV primers and 13 TRBJ primers. Regulatory T cells showed the strongest V-J pair restriction and V/J gene skewing among patient repertoires.

J is TRBJ1-3 and V is TRBV11-2; D gene ambiguous. The sample was Tregs sorted from blood. The sequence was collected from a human donor in good health. Here the CDR3 DNA reads TGTGCCAGCAGCTCGGTAGGGCGGGGAAGTGGTGGTGGAAACACCATATATTTT. Its protein is CASSSVGRGSGGGNTIYF.